This T cell receptor (beta chain) emerged from a study of T cells in Graves' hyperthyroidism and ophthalmopathy. Reasons for excluding patients were uncontrolled infection, other autoimmune disease, pregnancy or lactation. Diagnoses were established using clinical symptoms, serum thyroxine and TRAb, thyroid ultrasound and orbital computed tomography. This sample holds PBMCs from roughly 10 ml fresh peripheral blood. The ends lost 0 bases at V and 4 bases at J; junction bases unmatched: 9. The CDR3 sequence is 16 residues long. CDR1 MNHEY and CDR2 SVGAGI come from the germline V gene. RNA transcripts were the template for amplifying TCR beta CDR3 regions. An initial round of RT-PCR targeting the TCR CDR3 relied on the HTBI primer set. In TCRdb, the multiplex PCR reads were re-called with MiXCR into one record per CDR3 protein. This table has a few hundred thousand distinct CDR3 sequences, 12% to 15% appearing once.

In this sample, this clonotype turned up many times. The chain joins TRBV6-5 to TRBJ2-7, with 7 bases lining up with TRBD2. Sample: blood. The TCR was taken from a woman between 18 and 30 years old with Graves' hyperthyroidism. The CDR3 spells CASSYSGGGPGYEQYF. CDR3 DNA: TGTGCCAGCAGTTACTCGGGCGGGGGACCTGGGTACGAGCAGTACTTC.